This TCR beta chain was captured in a study of cytomegalovirus exposure and HLA in healthy donors. Study summary: Per a later analysis, the 666 first-cohort and 95 to 150 validation repertoires shared one platform.

V was trimmed by 0 bases and J by 4 bases, leaving 10 bases between them. CDR3 size: 14 residues. Germline CDR1 and CDR2: SGHRS and YFSETQ. Repertoires were generated with immunoSEQ multiplex PCR, while TCRdb's copy carries only in-frame clones and drops some. The table shows some 180,000 clones, with about 89% occurring only once. Study-level results: The classifier reportedly diagnosed cytomegalovirus status with high sensitivity and specificity. In vitro data verified a few CMV-associated chains as specific for CMV antigens.

About this clone itself: No antigen is known for it.

This sequence joins TRBV5-1 and TRBJ1-2; D is undetermined. The sequenced sample was PBMCs. This receptor was taken from a man younger than 40 in good health and CMV-seropositive. The CDR3 DNA sequence: TGCGCCAGCAGCTTGGGTGTGGACCTCTATGGCTACACCTTC. This codes for CASSLGVDLYGYTF. Complete variable domain (other parts from reference TRBV5-1 and TRBJ1-2): KAGVTQTPRYLIKTRGQQVTLSCSPISGHRSVSWYQQTPGQGLQFLFEYFSETQRNKGNFPGRFSGRQFSNSRSEMNVSTLELGDSALYLCASSLGVDLYGYTFGSGTRLTVV.